What follows is one T cell receptor beta chain and its context. These data come from a study of blood T cell repertoires in COVID-19. Per the authors' pipeline: Using reference gene primer amplification, nucleated cell counts were estimated. Data came from immunoSEQ multiplex PCR; TCRdb stores just in-frame clones and leaves some out. V, J and clone size reflect that table, while D and trimming were determined from the DNA. Of about 370,000 clones listed, around 87% are singletons. The CDR3 is 15 residues long. J was trimmed by 0 bases and V by 6 bases; bases with no gene match: 2. Germline V lookup: CDR1 KGHDR, CDR2 SFDVKD.

The chain is built from TRBV24-1 and TRBJ2-3; 10 bases are a match to TRBD2. Sequences were obtained from peripheral blood. The TCR sequence derives from a woman between 25 and 40 years old with COVID-19, enrolled during active disease. The CDR3 reads CATSLTSGSTDTQYF. The CDR3 bases are TGTGCCACCAGTTTGACTAGCGGGAGCACAGATACGCAGTATTTT.